This entry lists 6 T cell receptor beta chains sequenced from one sample in a study of response to subunit inactivated influenza vaccine. TCRdb re-called the RT-PCR reads with MiXCR, one entry per CDR3 protein. The sample consists of about 520,000 distinct CDR3 sequences, around 7.7% of them appearing once. The sequenced sample was PBMCs from blood, obtained approximately 25 months after vaccination. These receptors all come from a man between 50 and 75 years old who received an inactivated influenza vaccine.

This clonotype was seen repeatedly, ten times or more. The chain links TRBV20-1 to TRBJ1-5, with 7 bases aligning to TRBD1. CDR1 and CDR2 from the germline V gene are DFQATT and SNEGSKA (reference sequence). The CDR3 contains 13 residues. Germline trimming cut 5 bases from V and 6 bases from J; bases unmatched to any gene: 7. The CDR3 spells CSAWTGSTQPQHF. CDR3 nucleotide sequence: TGCAGTGCTTGGACAGGCAGTACTCAGCCCCAGCATTTT.

This clonotype has a handful of counts. The chain carries TRBV6-5 and TRBJ1-5; a weak D match, TRBD1 (6 bases). V lost 3 bases and J lost 6, with 12 bases in between. This CDR3 comprises 14 residues. Germline CDR1 MNHEY, CDR2 SVGAGI. The chain's CDR3 is CASSYSGDSQPQHF. CDR3 nucleotide sequence: TGTGCCAGCAGTTATTCAGGGGATAGTCAGCCCCAGCATTTT.

This chain joins TRBV5-5 and TRBJ2-5; possible D gene TRBD2, 5 bases. Trimming left V 7 bases short and J 1 base short, with 14 bases between. Germline CDR1 reads SGHKS; CDR2 reads YYEKEE (reference sequence). The CDR3 runs 14 residues. CDR3 DNA: TGTGCCAGCGACCCTCGACGGGGCCAAGAGACCCAGTACTTC. Protein: CASDPRRGQETQYF.

The chain couples TRBV15 to TRBJ1-5; D ambiguous. The V gene's germline CDR1 is LNHNV and CDR2 YYDKDF (reference sequence). The CDR3 length is 13 residues. V was shortened by 0 bases and J by 6 bases, with 6 bases between the two germline ends. CDR3 protein: CATSRDRSQPQHF. CDR3 bases: TGTGCCACCAGCAGAGATCGGAGTCAGCCCCAGCATTTT.

The chain joins TRBV10-3 to TRBJ1-6; perhaps TRBD1 as D (5 bases). V was pared by 2 bases and J by 5 bases, with 10 bases between. The CDR3 extends over 15 amino acids. CDR1 ENHRY and CDR2 SYGVKD come from the germline V gene. In nucleotides, the CDR3 is TGTGCCATCAGTGAGGGGACGGTCGATAATTCACCCCTCCACTTT. Protein sequence: CAISEGTVDNSPLHF.

The V gene is TRBV7-8, the J gene TRBJ2-1, with D possibly matching TRBD2 (6 bases). Looked up from germline, CDR1 is SGHVS and CDR2 is FQNEAQ. V lost 5 bases and J 9 bases, leaving 17 bases between the germline ends. The CDR3 runs to 14 residues. This CDR3 is CASSRLGRGLEQFF. DNA of the CDR3: TGTGCCAGCAGCCGTTTGGGTCGGGGACTTGAGCAGTTCTTC.